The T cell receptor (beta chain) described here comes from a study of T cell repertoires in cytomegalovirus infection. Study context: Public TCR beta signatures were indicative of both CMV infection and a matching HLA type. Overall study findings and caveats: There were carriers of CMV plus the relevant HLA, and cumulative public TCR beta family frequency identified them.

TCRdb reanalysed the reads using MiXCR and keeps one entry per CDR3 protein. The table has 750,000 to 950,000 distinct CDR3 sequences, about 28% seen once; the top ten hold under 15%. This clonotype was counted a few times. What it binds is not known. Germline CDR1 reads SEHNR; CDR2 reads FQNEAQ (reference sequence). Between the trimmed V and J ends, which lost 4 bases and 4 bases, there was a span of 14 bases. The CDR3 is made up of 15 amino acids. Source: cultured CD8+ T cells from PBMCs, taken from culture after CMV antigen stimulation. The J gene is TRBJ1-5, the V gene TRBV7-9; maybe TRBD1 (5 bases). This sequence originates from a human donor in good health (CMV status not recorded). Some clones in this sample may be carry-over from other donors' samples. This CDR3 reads CASSSEGDSNQPQHF. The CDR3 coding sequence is TGTGCCAGCAGCTCCGAAGGGGACTCGAATCAGCCCCAGCATTTT.